The sequence of this T cell receptor beta chain was determined in a study of cytomegalovirus exposure and HLA in healthy donors (TCRdb year 2017). In the study overall: An earlier analysis of a few hundred of the donors reported 276 Gb of sequence data and approximately 120 million unique TCR beta sequences obtained from about 180 million T cells. In the later analysis, no new phenotypic data were used to find candidate immune exposures; instead, reliance was placed on TCR beta sequences and their occurrence across donors. Genome-wide SNP genotypes for about 65% of the roughly 670 donors were used in a later genetic analysis, which treated that subset as a discovery cohort. The study profiled the T cell repertoires of 550 to 700 subjects by immunosequencing and related them to cytomegalovirus serostatus. In a later analysis, previously published TCR beta repertoires from fewer than 750 donors were re-analyzed and high-resolution HLA genotyping was added so that TCR occurrence patterns could be studied. Every discovery cohort repertoire had been produced on one sequencing platform. About 5 DR-DQ haplotypes were handled as single units for association and clustering, since linkage in the cohort was strong. To decide whether each TCR beta V gene segment behaved as functional or pseudogenic, an earlier analysis of some 540 of the donors relied on high-throughput TCR beta sequencing. An early release that covered fewer than 750 HLA-typed donors contained 250 to 350 gigabases of sequencing data and 85 million to 100 million unique TCR sequences. To predict cytomegalovirus infection status, the study brought together high-throughput TCR immunosequencing, statistical association of individual TCRs with disease status, and machine learning. The genetic ancestry cluster associated with self-reported Caucasian donors included 65% to 90% of the roughly 400 genotyped donors. Among under 450 genotyped donors of the cohort, an average of approximately 230,000 unique TCR beta nucleotide sequences were sequenced per donor, roughly 20% of them non-productive. Typing coverage differed by locus: A, B, C, DRB1 and DQB1 were typed in roughly 620-640 donors, DQA1 in about 560, DPA1 in approximately 600, and DPB1 in around 440. Besides the first cohort of 550 to 750 subjects, a separate validation cohort made up of over a hundred different subjects was used. Class I and class II HLA loci were covered by the typing at four-digit resolution. The study aimed to test whether cataloging public T cell receptors could reveal signatures of past pathogen exposure. Donor age, sex, ethnicity and CMV serostatus were compiled together with the repertoire data.

Overall study outcomes, separate from this receptor: Most TCR sequences were seen in very few donors, while some public TCRs were found in many individuals. According to a later analysis, parvovirus B19, influenza, CMV and Epstein-Barr virus appeared linked to several top co-occurrence clusters. The presence/absence analyses assumed that sequencing depth was roughly uniform across donors, and that assumption may not be true. A few of the identified cytomegalovirus-associated TCR beta chains were confirmed in vitro to be specific for cytomegalovirus antigens. In a later analysis, the rate of TCR association differed among HLA loci, with DRB1 alleles having the most associated TCRs and HLA-C alleles having the fewest. The cohort was sequenced for TCR beta chains only, and without alpha or paired-chain data the features that could be detected were limited. CMV serostatus was the only immune exposure information available for the cohort. According to the authors, the approach could potentially be generalized to other disease states and immunological phenotypes. Cytomegalovirus status was reported to be diagnosed by the classifier with high specificity and sensitivity in both the original and validation cohorts. In a later analysis, HLA-associated TCR beta chains showed more clonal expansion and lower generation probabilities than non-associated chains that were equally common. A group of highly shared sequence variants was considered likely to be a technical artifact of the sequencing pipeline. In a later analysis, most CMV-associated TCR beta chains were found to appear HLA-restricted, with HLA associations seemingly driven largely by CMV exposure. The earlier analysis of some 560 of the donors excluded 15 to 20 rarely observed V segments, including chromosome 9 orphons, because counts were too low. A further reported finding was that TCR beta sequences accurately predicted the HLA-A and HLA-B alleles for most subjects in the first cohort. Assigning TCR associations to individual alleles was difficult when HLA alleles, especially DR and DQ, strongly co-occurred. At a false discovery rate of 0.05, a later analysis linked fewer than 20,000 TCR beta sequences to specific HLA alleles. V-gene and J-gene trimming of TCR beta chains was associated with a missense DCLRE1C variant in a later genetic analysis, and the association was replicated in an independent cohort. In the study, 164 TCR beta chains were listed as associated with cytomegalovirus. Because HLA typing was missing for some donors at each locus, association tests included only the typed subset. An earlier analysis of several hundred of the donors showed that most TCR beta V segments appeared in productive rearrangements either about 90% or about 30% of the time, which broadly matched IMGT annotations. Linkage disequilibrium might explain the correlated functional status among segregating V segments, but an unknown experimental factor could not be excluded. According to a later genetic analysis, donors in an Asian-associated ancestry cluster had fewer N-insertions in productive TCRs than the roughly 670-donor mean.

Libraries came from the immunoSEQ multiplex PCR assay. For the multiplex PCR, a mixture combining 60 forward primers for TCR Vbeta segments and 13 reverse primers for TCR Jbeta segments was used. A multiplex PCR assay on genomic DNA amplified the CDR3 region of rearranged TCR beta genes. The Illumina HiSeq System was used to sequence the amplified TCR beta libraries as 87-base-pair reads. In the source study's methods: A later analysis counted approximately 84 million unique TCR beta chains across the 700 or so repertoires, and 9 million to 14 million of these chains were shared by at least two donors. A nearest-neighbor algorithm error-corrected the raw reads and collapsed the reads into unique sequences, merging closely related sequences to remove PCR and sequencing errors. Alignment of CDR3 sequences to IMGT reference sequences was used to assign V, D and J gene segments. For a sequence to be retained, a match of at least six nucleotides to both a V gene segment and a J gene segment was required. A rearrangement was called productive if the CDR3 had no stop codons and remained in frame with V and J, and every other rearrangement was called non-productive. CDR3 was defined by IMGT convention, running from the second conserved V-encoded cysteine to the conserved J-encoded phenylalanine. Sequences without an unambiguous match to a single V gene segment were excluded from the earlier analysis of several hundred of the donors. An earlier analysis of 587 of the donors classified V segments as functional when productive rearrangements were above 56.7% and as segregating when the standard deviation between donors was above 5%. A statistical classification framework was developed to diagnose cytomegalovirus status using the catalog of TCR beta chain sequences. In a later analysis, TCR nucleotide sequences were compared against IMGT/GENE-DB human TR gene sequences so that V and J genes could be assigned. In a later analysis, CDR3 sequences and most-parsimonious VDJ recombination scenarios were assigned using the TCRdist pipeline. In a later analysis, each TCR beta chain was defined by its CDR3 amino acid sequence together with its V-gene family, and reads lacking a unique V-gene family were excluded. As a way to deal with suspected cross-contamination and a sequencing artifact, a later analysis dropped 450 to 600 nucleotide sequences that were highly shared and had low generation probability. For each public chain, a later analysis derived a clonal expansion index from normalized ranks of inferred template counts within each repertoire. In a later analysis, generation probabilities were computed with a VDJ recombination model fitted to out-of-frame rearrangements, and the resulting probabilities were checked against IGoR. A later analysis scored TCR-TCR, TCR-HLA and TCR-CMV co-occurrence with hypergeometric tests, applying a repertoire-size bias correction to TCR pairs. In a later analysis, false discovery rates were estimated by permuting HLA or CMV assignments 20 times. A later analysis grouped co-occurring TCRs with DBSCAN, adding TCRdist sequence similarity when clustering within HLA-allele-positive subsets. Co-occurrence clustering excluded repertoires with fewer than 30,000 or more than 120,000 public chains, plus five with anomalous nucleotide sharing. This is the immuneACCESS table as TCRdb keeps it, with only in-frame sequences that have V and J called. A part of the clones is gone; compared with another copy, unresolved V genes explain less than half, and the rest is unexplained. That table is the source of V, J and clone size, and D and trimming were worked out from the DNA. This sample is represented by under 200,000 clones; roughly 80% of them were singletons. The top ten clonotypes cover 8% to 10% of the sample.

As for this clone: This receptor's antigen is unknown. No base qualities exist here, and no much larger clone lies one base off it.

The cohort was made up of hundreds of healthy bone marrow donors. At the time of sampling, all cohort members were nominally healthy, though unrecorded immune exposures were likely present. The donor tested CMV seropositive and was one of the 289 seropositive cohort members. A peripheral blood sample was collected from each donor, and TCR beta sequencing was performed on peripheral blood mononuclear cells. The Qiagen DNeasy Blood Extraction Kit was used to extract genomic DNA from the blood cell samples. The sample comprised PBMCs. The clonotype was recovered from a male donor in good health and CMV-seropositive.

The nucleotide sequence is given as TGTGCCAGCAGCTTAGTACCAGCGGGAGCTTTCAGGAATGAGCAGTTCTTC. The translation is CASSLVPAGAFRNEQFF. The receptor chain draws on TRBV11-2 and TRBJ2-1; 8 of the junction bases match TRBD2. The CDR3 runs 17 residues from the cysteine to the phenylalanine. The CDR3 DNA has 51 bases and is translated from base 1. After removal of 1 base from V and 7 bases from J, the junction retains 12 bases not matched to a gene. Taken from the germline V gene, the CDR1 and CDR2 loops are SGHAT and FQNNGV. Supplemented by the reference TRBV11-2 and TRBJ2-1 proteins around the CDR3, the complete variable domain is EAGVAQSPRYKIIEKRQSVAFWCNPISGHATLYWYQQILGQGPKLLIQFQNNGVVDDSQLPKDRFSAERLKGVDSTLKIQPAKLEDSAVYLCASSLVPAGAFRNEQFFGPGTRLTVL.